This T cell receptor (beta chain) appears in the sequencing data of a study of control samples from healthy donors and cancer patients. The method was immunoSEQ multiplex PCR; TCRdb's version includes in-frame clones alone and lacks a portion of them. The sample lists 120,000 to 150,000 clones, roughly 94% occurring once. The germline V gene encodes CDR1 MNHEY and CDR2 SVGAGI. Losses at the gene ends were 6 bases for V and 7 bases for J; bases not matched to a gene: 9. The CDR3 covers 14 residues. Sequences were obtained from blood. This TCR came from a man between 40 and 49 years old in good health. The rearrangement joins TRBV6-5 to TRBJ1-2; 9 nucleotides match TRBD1. The DNA for the CDR3 is TGTGCCAGCAGAAGAACAGGGGGCGCGAGTGGCTACACCTTC. Translation: CASRRTGGASGYTF.